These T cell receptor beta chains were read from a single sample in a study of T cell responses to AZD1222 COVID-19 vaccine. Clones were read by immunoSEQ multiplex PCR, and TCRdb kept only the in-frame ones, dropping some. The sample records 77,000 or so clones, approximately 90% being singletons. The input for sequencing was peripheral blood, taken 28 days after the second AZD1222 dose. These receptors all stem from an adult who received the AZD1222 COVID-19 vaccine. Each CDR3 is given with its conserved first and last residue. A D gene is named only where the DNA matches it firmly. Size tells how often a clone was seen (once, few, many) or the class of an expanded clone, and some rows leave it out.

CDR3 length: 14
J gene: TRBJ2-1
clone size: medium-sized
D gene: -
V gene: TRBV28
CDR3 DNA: TGTGCCAGCAGTTTTAGGGGGACCTACAATGAGCAGTTCTTC
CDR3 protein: CASSFRGTYNEQFF

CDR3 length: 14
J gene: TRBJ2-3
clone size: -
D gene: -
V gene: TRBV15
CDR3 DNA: TGTGCCACCAGCAGAGAAGGGAGCACAGATACGCAGTATTTT
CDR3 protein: CATSREGSTDTQYF

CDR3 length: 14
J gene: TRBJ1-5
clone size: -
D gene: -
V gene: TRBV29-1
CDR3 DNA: TGCAGCGCCCGAACAGGGCACGGCAATCAGCCCCAGCATTTT
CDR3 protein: CSARTGHGNQPQHF

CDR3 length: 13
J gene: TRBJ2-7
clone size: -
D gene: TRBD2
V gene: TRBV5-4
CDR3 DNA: TGTGCCAGCAGGGAGGGACTATCCTACGAGCAGTACTTC
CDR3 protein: CASREGLSYEQYF

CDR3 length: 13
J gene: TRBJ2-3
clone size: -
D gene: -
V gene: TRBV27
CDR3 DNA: TGTGCCAGCAGTAAGGCTAACACAGATACGCAGTATTTT
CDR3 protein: CASSKANTDTQYF

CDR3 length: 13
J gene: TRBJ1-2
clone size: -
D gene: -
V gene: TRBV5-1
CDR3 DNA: TGCGCCAGCAGCTTGGACGTGGATTATGGCTACACCTTC
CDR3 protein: CASSLDVDYGYTF

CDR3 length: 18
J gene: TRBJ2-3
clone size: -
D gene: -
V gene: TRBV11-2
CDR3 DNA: TGTGCCAGCAGCTTCCCCCTACTTCCCGGGAGTCAAACAGATACGCAGTATTTT
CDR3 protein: CASSFPLLPGSQTDTQYF

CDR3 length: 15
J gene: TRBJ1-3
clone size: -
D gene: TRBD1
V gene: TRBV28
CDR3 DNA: TGTGCCAGCAGTTTCATGACAGGGACTGGAAACACCATATATTTT
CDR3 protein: CASSFMTGTGNTIYF

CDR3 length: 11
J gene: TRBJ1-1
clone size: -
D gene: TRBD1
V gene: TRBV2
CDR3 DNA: TGTGCCAGCAGAGACAGGGGAAAGGATTTCTTT
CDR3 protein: CASRDRGKDFF

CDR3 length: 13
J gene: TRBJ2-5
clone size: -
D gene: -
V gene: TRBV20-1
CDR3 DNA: TGCAGTGCTAGTGACAGGTTGGGAGAGACCCAGTACTTC
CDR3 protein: CSASDRLGETQYF

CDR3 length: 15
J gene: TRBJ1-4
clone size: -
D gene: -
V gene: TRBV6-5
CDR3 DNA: TGTGCCAGCAGGGGCAGGGGCACTCCAGTCGTTGAACTGTTTTTT
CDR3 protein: CASRGRGTPVVELFF

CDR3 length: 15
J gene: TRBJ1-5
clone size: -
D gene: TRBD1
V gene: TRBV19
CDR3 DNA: TGTGCCAGTAGCCCCGGGACAGGAGTTAGTCAGCCCCAGCATTTT
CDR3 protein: CASSPGTGVSQPQHF

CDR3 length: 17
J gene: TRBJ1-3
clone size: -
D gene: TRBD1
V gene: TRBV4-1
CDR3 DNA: TGCGCCAGCAGCCAAGCAGGAAACAGGGGAACTGGAAACACCATATATTTT
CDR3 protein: CASSQAGNRGTGNTIYF

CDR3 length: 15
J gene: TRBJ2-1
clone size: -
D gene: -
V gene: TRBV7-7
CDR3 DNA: TGTGCTAGCAGCTTAGGGGGTTCAGGAGTCAATGAGCAGTTCTTC
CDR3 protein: CASSLGGSGVNEQFF

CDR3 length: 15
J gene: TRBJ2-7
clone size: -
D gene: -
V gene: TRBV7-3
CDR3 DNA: TGTGCCAGCAGCTTAATGGGGGCCAACGCCTACGAGCAGTACTTC
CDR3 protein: CASSLMGANAYEQYF

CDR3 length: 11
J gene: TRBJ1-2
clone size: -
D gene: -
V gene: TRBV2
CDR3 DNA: TGTGCCAGCAGTGGAGGCTATGGCTACACCTTC
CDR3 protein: CASSGGYGYTF

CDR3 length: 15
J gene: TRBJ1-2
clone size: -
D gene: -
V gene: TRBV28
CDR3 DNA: TGTGCCAGCAGTTTGGGGCGGCCTACTAACTATGGCTACACCTTC
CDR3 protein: CASSLGRPTNYGYTF

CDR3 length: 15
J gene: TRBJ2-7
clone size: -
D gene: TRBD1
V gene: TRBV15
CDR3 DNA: TGTGCCACCAGCACAGGGACAGGGGATATCTACGAGCAGTACTTC
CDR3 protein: CATSTGTGDIYEQYF

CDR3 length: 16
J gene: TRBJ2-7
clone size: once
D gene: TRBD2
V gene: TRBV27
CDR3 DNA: TGTGCCAGCAGTTTATATCCTAGCGGGAACGCCTACGAGCAGTACTTC
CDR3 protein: CASSLYPSGNAYEQYF

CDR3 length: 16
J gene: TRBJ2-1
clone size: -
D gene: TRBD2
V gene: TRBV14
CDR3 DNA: TGTGCCAGCAGCCGCGGACTAGCGGTAGGGGAAGACGAGCAGTTCTTC
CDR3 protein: CASSRGLAVGEDEQFF

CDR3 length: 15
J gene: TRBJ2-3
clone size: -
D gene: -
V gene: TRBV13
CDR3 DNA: TGTGCCAGCAGCTTATCGCCGAGGGCGGGAGATACGCAGTATTTT
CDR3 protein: CASSLSPRAGDTQYF

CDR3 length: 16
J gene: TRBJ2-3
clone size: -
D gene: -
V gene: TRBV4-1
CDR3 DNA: TGCGCCAGCAGCCAAGGGTTGGACCTGGACACAGATACGCAGTATTTT
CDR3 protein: CASSQGLDLDTDTQYF

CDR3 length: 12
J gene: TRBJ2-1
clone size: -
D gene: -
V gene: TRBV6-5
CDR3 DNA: TGTGCCAGCAGTTACCGCGAGGGAGAGCAGTTCTTC
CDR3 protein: CASSYREGEQFF

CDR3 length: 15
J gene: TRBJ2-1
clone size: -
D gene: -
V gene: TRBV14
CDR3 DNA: TGTGCCAGCAGCCAAGTCCGGAGGGCCCCCAATGAGCAGTTCTTC
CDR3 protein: CASSQVRRAPNEQFF

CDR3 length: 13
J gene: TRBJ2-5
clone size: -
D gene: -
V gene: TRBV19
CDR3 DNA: TGTGCCAGTAGTGGGCCAGGCAGGGAGACCCAGTACTTC
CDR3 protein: CASSGPGRETQYF

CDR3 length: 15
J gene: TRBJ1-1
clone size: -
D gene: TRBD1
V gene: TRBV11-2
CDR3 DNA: TGTGCCAGCAGCCCGCCCACAGGGGGACACACTGAAGCTTTCTTT
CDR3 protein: CASSPPTGGHTEAFF

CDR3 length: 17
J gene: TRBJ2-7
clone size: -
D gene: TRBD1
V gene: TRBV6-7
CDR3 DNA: TGTGCCAGCAGTTACAGTACCGGGACAGGGATTATTTACGAGCAGTACTTC
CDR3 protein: CASSYSTGTGIIYEQYF

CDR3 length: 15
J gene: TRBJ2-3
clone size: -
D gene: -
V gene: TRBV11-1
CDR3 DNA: TGTGCCAGCAGCTTATTATCTCGGGGTTCAGATACGCAGTATTTT
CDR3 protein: CASSLLSRGSDTQYF

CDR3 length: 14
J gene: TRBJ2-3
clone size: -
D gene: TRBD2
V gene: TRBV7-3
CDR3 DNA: TGTGCCAGCAGCTTAGTTAGCGGGAGGGCGGACGTGTATTTT
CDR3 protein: CASSLVSGRADVYF

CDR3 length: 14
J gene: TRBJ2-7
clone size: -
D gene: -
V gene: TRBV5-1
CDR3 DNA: TGCGCCAGCAGCCCCAGGACGGGTGCCTACGAGCAGTACTTC
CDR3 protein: CASSPRTGAYEQYF

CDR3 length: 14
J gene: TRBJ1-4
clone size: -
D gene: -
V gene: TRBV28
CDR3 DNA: TGTGCCAGCAGTTCGGACCCACGTAGAGAAAAACTGTTTTTT
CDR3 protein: CASSSDPRREKLFF